This T cell receptor (beta chain) was documented in a study of cytomegalovirus exposure and HLA in healthy donors. CDR1 is LNHDA and CDR2 is SQIVND in the germline V gene (reference sequence). The CDR3 is 15 amino acids. Trimming pared 3 bases from V and 4 bases from J, leaving 13 bases between. Primers: 60 Vbeta forward and 13 Jbeta reverse. The table came from immunoSEQ multiplex PCR; TCRdb's copy has only in-frame clones and leaves some out. The repertoire holds some 180,000 clones, with 84% as singletons. The origin of this receptor is a girl aged 2 to 10 in good health and CMV-seropositive. The sequenced sample consisted of PBMCs. This rearrangement joins TRBV19 to TRBJ1-3; maybe TRBD1 (6 bases). In DNA, the CDR3 is TGTGCCAGTAGTATCGGACAGTCAAGGGGAAACACCATATATTTT. It specifies CASSIGQSRGNTIYF. Using reference TRBV19 and TRBJ1-3 for the parts outside the CDR3, the full variable domain is DGGITQSPKYLFRKEGQNVTLSCEQNLNHDAMYWYRQDPGQGLRLIYYSQIVNDFQKGDIAEGYSVSREKKESFPLTVTSAQKNPTAFYLCASSIGQSRGNTIYFGEGSWLTVV.